Listed below are T cell receptor beta chains from one sample, sequenced in a study of blood T cell repertoires in COVID-19. Clones were read by immunoSEQ multiplex PCR, and TCRdb kept only the in-frame ones, dropping some. The table records roughly 120,000 clones, less than 90% of them present only once. Sequencing input: peripheral blood. Receptors were obtained from an older man with acute or convalescent COVID-19. Each CDR3 is given with its conserved first and last residue. The D gene is left open where the match is weak. Expanded clones get a size class; other rows say once, few or many, or leave the size out.

D gene | clone size | CDR3 length | J gene | V gene | CDR3 protein | CDR3 DNA
TRBD1 | NA | 14 | TRBJ1-1 | TRBV10-2 | CASRRQGEGTEAFF | TGCGCCAGCAGGCGACAGGGAGAGGGCACTGAAGCTTTCTTT
TRBD1 | NA | 12 | TRBJ1-1 | TRBV29-1 | CSVGQGNTEAFF | TGCAGCGTGGGACAGGGGAACACTGAAGCTTTCTTT
NA | NA | 15 | TRBJ1-1 | TRBV2 | CASRNQPGGNTEAFF | TGTGCCAGCAGGAATCAACCCGGGGGGAACACTGAAGCTTTCTTT
NA | NA | 15 | TRBJ1-1 | TRBV4-1 | CASSRTGTLNTEAFF | TGCGCCAGCAGCCGTACAGGGACCTTAAACACTGAAGCTTTCTTT
NA | NA | 17 | TRBJ1-6 | TRBV5-4 | CASSLVQVGSYNSPLHF | TGTGCCAGCAGCTTGGTGCAGGTCGGCTCCTATAATTCACCCCTCCACTTT
TRBD1 | once | 14 | TRBJ2-1 | TRBV19 | CASRPGQPYNEQFF | TGTGCCAGTAGACCGGGACAGCCGTACAATGAGCAGTTCTTC
NA | NA | 16 | TRBJ2-3 | TRBV6-2/TRBV6-3 | CASSYNPAGRTDTQYF | TGTGCCAGCAGTTACAATCCGGCAGGTCGCACAGATACGCAGTATTTT
TRBD2 | NA | 13 | TRBJ2-2 | TRBV10-3 | CAITGGETGELFF | TGTGCCATCACCGGGGGGGAAACCGGGGAGCTGTTTTTT
NA | NA | 15 | TRBJ1-1 | TRBV5-1 | CASSLNGGRNTEAFF | TGCGCCAGCAGCTTGAACGGGGGGCGGAACACTGAAGCTTTCTTT
TRBD2 | NA | 16 | TRBJ2-1 | TRBV5-1 | CASSPRPGLLHNEQFF | TGCGCCAGCAGCCCCAGACCGGGACTACTCCACAATGAGCAGTTCTTC
TRBD2 | NA | 14 | TRBJ2-5 | TRBV9 | CASSVSGGKETQYF | TGTGCCAGCAGCGTCAGCGGGGGGAAGGAGACCCAGTACTTC
NA | NA | 13 | TRBJ2-4 | TRBV12-3/TRBV12-4 | CASRQGPKNIQYF | TGTGCCAGCAGACAGGGCCCCAAAAACATTCAGTACTTC
NA | NA | 15 | TRBJ1-3 | TRBV11-2 | CASRRGGAYGNTIYF | TGTGCCAGCCGCCGGGGGGGCGCGTACGGAAACACCATATATTTT
NA | few | 12 | TRBJ2-2 | TRBV5-1 | CASRVSAGELFF | TGCGCCAGCAGAGTTTCAGCCGGGGAGCTGTTTTTT
TRBD1 | once | 15 | TRBJ1-1 | TRBV5-1 | CASSSRTGWNTEAFF | TGCGCCAGCAGCTCCCGGACAGGGTGGAACACTGAAGCTTTCTTT
TRBD2 | NA | 14 | TRBJ2-7 | TRBV5-1 | CASSLAGASYEQYF | TGCGCCAGCAGCTTAGCGGGGGCGTCCTACGAGCAGTACTTC
TRBD1 | NA | 17 | TRBJ2-3 | TRBV4-1 | CASSQGRQGIGADTQYF | TGCGCCAGCAGCCAAGGCCGACAGGGGATCGGCGCAGATACGCAGTATTTT
NA | NA | 15 | TRBJ1-3 | TRBV10-3 | CAISVIKGQGNTIYF | TGTGCCATCAGTGTCATCAAGGGACAAGGAAACACCATATATTTT
NA | NA | 17 | TRBJ1-6 | TRBV5-1 | CASSLATGGAAYSPLHF | TGCGCCAGCAGCTTGGCCACGGGGGGGGCCGCCTATTCACCCCTCCACTTT
TRBD1 | NA | 14 | TRBJ1-2 | TRBV5-1 | CASSVDRGVYGYTF | TGCGCCAGCAGCGTGGACAGGGGGGTTTATGGCTACACCTTC
NA | NA | 13 | TRBJ1-1 | TRBV6-5 | CASSYSKNTEAFF | TGTGCCAGCAGTTACTCCAAGAACACTGAAGCTTTCTTT
NA | NA | 13 | TRBJ1-3 | TRBV7-9 | CASSRSTGNTIYF | TGTGCCAGCAGCCGTAGTACTGGAAACACCATATATTTT
NA | NA | 15 | TRBJ1-6 | TRBV27 | CASNPTVNYNSPLHF | TGTGCCAGCAATCCGACAGTCAACTATAATTCACCCCTCCACTTT
NA | many | 14 | TRBJ1-2 | TRBV14 | CASSQAWGHYGYTF | TGTGCCAGCAGCCAAGCGTGGGGCCACTATGGCTACACCTTC
NA | once | 11 | TRBJ1-1 | TRBV6-5 | CASSQGTEAFF | TGTGCCAGCAGCCAGGGGACTGAAGCTTTCTTT
NA | NA | 15 | TRBJ1-1 | TRBV5-8 | CASSLEGGVNTEAFF | TGTGCCAGCAGCTTGGAGGGGGGGGTGAACACTGAAGCTTTCTTT
TRBD2 | NA | 15 | TRBJ2-7 | TRBV27 | CASSLGTSGPYEQYF | TGTGCCAGCAGTTTAGGGACTAGCGGGCCCTACGAGCAGTACTTC
TRBD1 | NA | 16 | TRBJ1-4 | TRBV19 | CASSAQTGVRGEKLFF | TGTGCCAGTAGTGCACAGACAGGGGTGAGAGGTGAAAAACTGTTTTTT
TRBD1 | NA | 13 | TRBJ2-7 | TRBV28 | CASSKTGVYEQYF | TGTGCCAGCAGCAAAACAGGGGTCTACGAGCAGTACTTC
TRBD1 | NA | 15 | TRBJ1-5 | TRBV5-1 | CASSLGSGGGQPQHF | TGCGCCAGCAGCTTGGGGTCAGGGGGCGGACAGCCCCAGCATTTT
NA | NA | 13 | TRBJ1-5 | TRBV2 | CASNGEAEQPQHF | TGTGCCAGCAATGGAGAGGCTGAACAGCCCCAGCATTTT
NA | NA | 11 | TRBJ1-2 | TRBV28 | CASSSNYGYTF | TGTGCCAGCAGTTCGAACTATGGCTACACCTTC